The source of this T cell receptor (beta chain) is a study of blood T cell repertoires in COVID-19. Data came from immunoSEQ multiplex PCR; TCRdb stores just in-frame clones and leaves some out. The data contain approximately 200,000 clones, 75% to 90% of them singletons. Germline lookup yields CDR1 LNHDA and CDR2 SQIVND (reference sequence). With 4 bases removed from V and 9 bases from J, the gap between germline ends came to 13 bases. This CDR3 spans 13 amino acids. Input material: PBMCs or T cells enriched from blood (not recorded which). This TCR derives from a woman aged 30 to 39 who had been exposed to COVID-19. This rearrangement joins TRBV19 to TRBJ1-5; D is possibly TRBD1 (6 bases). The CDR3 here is CASSRGPQGPQHF. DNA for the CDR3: TGTGCCAGTAGTAGGGGGCCTCAGGGGCCCCAGCATTTT.